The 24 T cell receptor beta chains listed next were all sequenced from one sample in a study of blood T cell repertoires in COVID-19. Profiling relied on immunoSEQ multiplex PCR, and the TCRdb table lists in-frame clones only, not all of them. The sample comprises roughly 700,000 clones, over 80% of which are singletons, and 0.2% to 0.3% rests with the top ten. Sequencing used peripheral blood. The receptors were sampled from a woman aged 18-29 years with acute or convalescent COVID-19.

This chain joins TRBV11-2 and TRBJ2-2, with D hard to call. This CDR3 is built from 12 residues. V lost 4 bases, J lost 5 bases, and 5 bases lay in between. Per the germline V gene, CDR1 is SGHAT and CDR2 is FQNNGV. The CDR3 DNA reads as TGTGCCAGCAGCTCCGGGACCGGGGAGCTGTTTTTT. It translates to CASSSGTGELFF.

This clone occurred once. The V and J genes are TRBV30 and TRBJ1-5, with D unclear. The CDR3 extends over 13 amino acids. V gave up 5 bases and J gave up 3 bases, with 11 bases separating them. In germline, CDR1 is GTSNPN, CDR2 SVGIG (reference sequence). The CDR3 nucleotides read TGTGCCTGGGGGCCAGCCGACAATCAGCCCCAGCATTTT. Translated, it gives CAWGPADNQPQHF. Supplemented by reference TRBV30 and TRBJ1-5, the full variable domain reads SQTIHQWPATLVQPVGSPLSLECTVEGTSNPNLYWYRQAAGRGLQLLFYSVGIGQISSEVPQNLSASRPQDRQFILSSKKLLLSDSGFYLCAWGPADNQPQHFGDGTRLSIL.

This chain's CDR3 is CASSSTGSTEAFF. The CDR3 coding sequence is TGTGCCAGCAGCTCGACAGGGTCCACTGAAGCTTTCTTT. The V gene is TRBV9, the J gene TRBJ1-1, with TRBD1 matching over 7 bases. CDR1 is SGDLS, CDR2 YYNGEE, per germline. The CDR3 has 13 amino acids. The junction had 4 bases not matched to a gene; V was cut back by 4 bases and J by 4 bases.

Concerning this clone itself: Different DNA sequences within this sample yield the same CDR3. CDR3 sequence: CASSIGQGAYEQYF. The CDR3 bases are TGTGCCAGTAGTATAGGACAGGGGGCCTACGAGCAGTACTTC. The rearrangement links TRBV19 to TRBJ2-7; 9 nucleotides agree with TRBD1. J was trimmed by 2 bases and V by 1 base; bases with no gene match: 0. The CDR3 covers 14 residues. Germline lookup yields CDR1 LNHDA and CDR2 SQIVND (reference sequence).

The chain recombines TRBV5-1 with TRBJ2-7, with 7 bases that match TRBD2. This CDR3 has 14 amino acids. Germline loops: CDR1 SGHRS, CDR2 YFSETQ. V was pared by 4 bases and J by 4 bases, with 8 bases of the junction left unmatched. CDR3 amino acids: CASSPGAGVYEQYF. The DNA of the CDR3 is TGCGCCAGCAGCCCCGGGGCGGGGGTATACGAGCAGTACTTC.

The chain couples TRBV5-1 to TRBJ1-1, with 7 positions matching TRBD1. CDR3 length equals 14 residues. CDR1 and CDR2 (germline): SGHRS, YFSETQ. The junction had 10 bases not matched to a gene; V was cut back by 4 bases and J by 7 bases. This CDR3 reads CASSLGTVTGEAFF. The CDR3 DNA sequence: TGCGCCAGCAGCCTGGGGACAGTGACGGGTGAAGCTTTCTTT. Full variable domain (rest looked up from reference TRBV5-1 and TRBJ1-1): KAGVTQTPRYLIKTRGQQVTLSCSPISGHRSVSWYQQTPGQGLQFLFEYFSETQRNKGNFPGRFSGRQFSNSRSEMNVSTLELGDSALYLCASSLGTVTGEAFFGQGTRLTVV.

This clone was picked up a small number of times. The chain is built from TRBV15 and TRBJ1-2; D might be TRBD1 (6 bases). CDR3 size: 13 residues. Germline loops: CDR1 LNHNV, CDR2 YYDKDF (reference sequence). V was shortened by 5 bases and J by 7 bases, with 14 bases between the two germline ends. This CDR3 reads CATSSHGGAGYTF. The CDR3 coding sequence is TGTGCCACCAGCTCCCACGGGGGGGCTGGCTACACCTTC.

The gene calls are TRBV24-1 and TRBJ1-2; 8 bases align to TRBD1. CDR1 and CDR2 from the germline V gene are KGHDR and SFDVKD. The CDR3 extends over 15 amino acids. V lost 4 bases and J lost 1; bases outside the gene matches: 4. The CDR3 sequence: CATSDDTGGNYGYTF. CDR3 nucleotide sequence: TGTGCCACCAGTGACGATACAGGGGGTAACTATGGCTACACCTTC.

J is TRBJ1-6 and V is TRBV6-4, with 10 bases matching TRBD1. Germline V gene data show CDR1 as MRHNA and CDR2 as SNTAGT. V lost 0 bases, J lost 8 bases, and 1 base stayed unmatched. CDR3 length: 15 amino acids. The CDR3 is CASSDSGTGDSPLHF. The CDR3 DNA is TGTGCCAGCAGTGACTCGGGGACAGGGGATTCACCCCTCCACTTT.

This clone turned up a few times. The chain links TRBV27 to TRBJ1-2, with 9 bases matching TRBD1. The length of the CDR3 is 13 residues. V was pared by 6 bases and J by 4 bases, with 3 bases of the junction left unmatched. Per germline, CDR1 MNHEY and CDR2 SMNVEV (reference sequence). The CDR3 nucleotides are TGTGCCAGCAGACAGGGGGCCTCCTATGGCTACACCTTC. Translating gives CASRQGASYGYTF.

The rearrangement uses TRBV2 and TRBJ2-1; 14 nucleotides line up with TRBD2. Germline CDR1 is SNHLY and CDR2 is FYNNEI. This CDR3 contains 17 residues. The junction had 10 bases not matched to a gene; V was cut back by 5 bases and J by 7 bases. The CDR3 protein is CASSPLTSGGAANEQFF. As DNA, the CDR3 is TGTGCCAGCAGTCCTCTGACTAGCGGGGGGGCGGCTAATGAGCAGTTCTTC.

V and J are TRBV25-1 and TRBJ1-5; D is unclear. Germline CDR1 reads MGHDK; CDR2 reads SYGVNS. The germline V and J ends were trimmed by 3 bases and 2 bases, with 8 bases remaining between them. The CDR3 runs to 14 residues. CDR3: CASSDPSRNQPQHF. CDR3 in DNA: TGTGCCAGCAGTGACCCGAGTCGCAATCAGCCCCAGCATTTT.

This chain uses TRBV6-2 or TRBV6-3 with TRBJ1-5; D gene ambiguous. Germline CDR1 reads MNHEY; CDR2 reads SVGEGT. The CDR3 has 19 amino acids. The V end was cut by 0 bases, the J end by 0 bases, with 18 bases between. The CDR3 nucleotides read TGTGCCAGCAGTTACTCTTGGGCCCTCGGGATTTATAGCAATCAGCCCCAGCATTTT. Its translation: CASSYSWALGIYSNQPQHF.

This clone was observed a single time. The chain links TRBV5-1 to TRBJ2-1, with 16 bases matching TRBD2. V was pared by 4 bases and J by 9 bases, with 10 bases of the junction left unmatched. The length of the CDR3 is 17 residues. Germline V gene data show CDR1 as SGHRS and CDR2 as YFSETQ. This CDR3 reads CASSVGTSGGAPGEQFF. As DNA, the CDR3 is TGCGCCAGCAGCGTCGGGACTAGCGGGGGGGCTCCCGGTGAGCAGTTCTTC.

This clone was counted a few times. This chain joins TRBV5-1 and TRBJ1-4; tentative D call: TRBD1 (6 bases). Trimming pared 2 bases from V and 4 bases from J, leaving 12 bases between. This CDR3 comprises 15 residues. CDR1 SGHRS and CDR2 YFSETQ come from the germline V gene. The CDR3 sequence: CASSFTDRLNEKLFF. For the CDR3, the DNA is TGCGCCAGCAGCTTTACCGACAGGCTTAATGAAAAACTGTTTTTT. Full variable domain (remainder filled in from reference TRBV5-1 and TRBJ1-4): KAGVTQTPRYLIKTRGQQVTLSCSPISGHRSVSWYQQTPGQGLQFLFEYFSETQRNKGNFPGRFSGRQFSNSRSEMNVSTLELGDSALYLCASSFTDRLNEKLFFGSGTQLSVL.

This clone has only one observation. CDR3 region: CASSETAGTDYGYTF. The CDR3 DNA follows: TGTGCCAGCTCAGAGACTGCCGGGACAGATTATGGCTACACCTTC. The gene calls are TRBV18 and TRBJ1-2, with 7 bases that match TRBD1. The trim removed 5 bases at V and 5 bases at J, leaving 11 bases unmatched. The CDR3 length is 15 residues. Germline CDR1 is KGHSH and CDR2 is LQKENI.

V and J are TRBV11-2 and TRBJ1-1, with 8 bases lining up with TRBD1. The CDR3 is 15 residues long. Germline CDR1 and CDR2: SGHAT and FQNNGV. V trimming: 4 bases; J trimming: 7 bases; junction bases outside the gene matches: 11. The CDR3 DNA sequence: TGTGCCAGCAGCTCCCTGAATCAGGGGGCTCGTGAAGCTTTCTTT. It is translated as CASSSLNQGAREAFF.

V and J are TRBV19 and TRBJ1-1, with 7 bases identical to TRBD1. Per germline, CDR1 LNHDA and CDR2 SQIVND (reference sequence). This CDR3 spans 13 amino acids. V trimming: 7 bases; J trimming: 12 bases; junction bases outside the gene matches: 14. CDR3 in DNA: TGTGCCAGTATGAATAGTGCAGGGGGGTCGTCTTTCTTT. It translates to CASMNSAGGSSFF. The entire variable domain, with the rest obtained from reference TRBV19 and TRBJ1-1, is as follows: DGGITQSPKYLFRKEGQNVTLSCEQNLNHDAMYWYRQDPGQGLRLIYYSQIVNDFQKGDIAEGYSVSREKKESFPLTVTSAQKNPTAFYLCASMNSAGGSSFFGQGTRLTVV.

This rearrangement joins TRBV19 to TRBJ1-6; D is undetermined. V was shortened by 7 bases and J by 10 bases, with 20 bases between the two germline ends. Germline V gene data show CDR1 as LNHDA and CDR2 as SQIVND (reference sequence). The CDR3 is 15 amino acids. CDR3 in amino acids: CASTPPGGVESPLHF. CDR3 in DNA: TGTGCCAGTACCCCACCGGGAGGAGTTGAATCACCCCTCCACTTT.

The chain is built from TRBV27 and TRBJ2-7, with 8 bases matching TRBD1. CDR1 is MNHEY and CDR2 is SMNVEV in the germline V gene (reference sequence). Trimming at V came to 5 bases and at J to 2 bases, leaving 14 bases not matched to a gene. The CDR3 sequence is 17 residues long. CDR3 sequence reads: CASSPNIDRGRTYEQYF. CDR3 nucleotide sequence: TGTGCCAGCAGTCCAAACATAGACAGGGGAAGAACCTACGAGCAGTACTTC.

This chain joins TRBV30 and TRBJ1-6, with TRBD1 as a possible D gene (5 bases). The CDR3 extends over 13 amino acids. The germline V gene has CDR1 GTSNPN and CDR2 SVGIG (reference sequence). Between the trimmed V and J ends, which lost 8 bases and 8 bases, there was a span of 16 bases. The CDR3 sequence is CAKTDSQHSPLHF. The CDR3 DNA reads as TGTGCCAAGACCGACAGCCAACATTCACCCCTCCACTTT. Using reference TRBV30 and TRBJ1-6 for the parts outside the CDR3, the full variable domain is SQTIHQWPATLVQPVGSPLSLECTVEGTSNPNLYWYRQAAGRGLQLLFYSVGIGQISSEVPQNLSASRPQDRQFILSSKKLLLSDSGFYLCAKTDSQHSPLHFGNGTRLTVT.

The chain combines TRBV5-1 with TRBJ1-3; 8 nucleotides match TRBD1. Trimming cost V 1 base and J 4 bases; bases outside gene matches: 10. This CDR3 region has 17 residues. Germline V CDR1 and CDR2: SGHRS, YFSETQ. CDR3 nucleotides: TGCGCCAGCAGCTTGTTGGCAGGGGGCGCAGAGGGAAACACCATATATTTT. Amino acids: CASSLLAGGAEGNTIYF.

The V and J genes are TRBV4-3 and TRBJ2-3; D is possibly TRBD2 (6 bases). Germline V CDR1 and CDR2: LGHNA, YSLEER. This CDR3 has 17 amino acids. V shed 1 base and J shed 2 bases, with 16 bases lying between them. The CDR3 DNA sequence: TGCGCCAGCAGCCAAGTGGCGGGGAGACCCCACACAGATACGCAGTATTTT. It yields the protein CASSQVAGRPHTDTQYF.

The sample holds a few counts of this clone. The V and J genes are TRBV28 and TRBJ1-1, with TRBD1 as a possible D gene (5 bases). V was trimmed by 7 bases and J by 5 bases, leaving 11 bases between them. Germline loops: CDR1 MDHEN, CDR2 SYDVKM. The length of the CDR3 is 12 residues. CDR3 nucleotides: TGTGCCAGCAACTTACGGGGGACTGAAGCTTTCTTT. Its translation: CASNLRGTEAFF.